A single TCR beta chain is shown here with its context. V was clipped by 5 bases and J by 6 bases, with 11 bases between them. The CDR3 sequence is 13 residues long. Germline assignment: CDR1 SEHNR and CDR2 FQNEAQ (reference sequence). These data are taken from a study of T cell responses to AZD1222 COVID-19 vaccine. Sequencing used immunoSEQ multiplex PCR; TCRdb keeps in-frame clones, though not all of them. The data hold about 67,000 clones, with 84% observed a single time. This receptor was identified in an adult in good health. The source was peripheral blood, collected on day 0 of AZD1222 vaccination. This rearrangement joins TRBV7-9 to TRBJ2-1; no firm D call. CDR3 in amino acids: CASSTTPPNEQFF. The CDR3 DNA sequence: TGTGCCAGCAGCACGACCCCCCCCAATGAGCAGTTCTTC.